A single sample is the source of the 18 T cell receptor beta chains below, sequenced in a study of T cell responses to AZD1222 COVID-19 vaccine. Using immunoSEQ multiplex PCR, the repertoire was profiled, and TCRdb retains in-frame clones only, with some absent. The sample holds some 200,000 clones; approximately 90% are singletons and the top ten take around 3.5%. The sample was peripheral blood, taken 28 days after the second AZD1222 dose. These receptors came from an adult who received the AZD1222 COVID-19 vaccine.

CDR3 protein: CASSHKNTEAFF. The CDR3 DNA reads as TGTGCCAGCAGCCACAAGAACACTGAAGCTTTCTTT. The V call is TRBV11-3, the J call TRBJ1-1; D gene unclear. CDR1 is SGHNT and CDR2 is YENEEA in the germline V gene. The CDR3 consists of 12 residues. V was clipped by 5 bases and J by 1 base, with 5 bases between them. Full variable domain (missing parts from reference TRBV11-3 and TRBJ1-1): EAGVVQSPRYKIIEKKQPVAFWCNPISGHNTLYWYLQNLGQGPELLIRYENEEAVDDSQLPKDRFSAERLKGVDSTLKIQPAELGDSAVYLCASSHKNTEAFFGQGTRLTVV.

The rearrangement links TRBV3-1 (or the pseudogene TRBV3-2) to TRBJ1-2; D unresolved. V gave up 4 bases and J gave up 4 bases, with 19 bases separating them. Germline V gene data show CDR1 as LGHDT and CDR2 as YNNKEL (reference sequence). This CDR3 contains 16 residues. CDR3 sequence (DNA): TGTGCCAGCAGCCCCGCCCCGACCGCGTCCCTCTATGGCTACACCTTC. Translating it yields CASSPAPTASLYGYTF.

This clone was detected once. The chain links TRBV13 to TRBJ1-1; possible D gene TRBD1, 5 bases. CDR3 length: 16 amino acids. V was trimmed by 0 bases and J by 6 bases, leaving 17 bases between them. Germline V gives CDR1 PRHDT, CDR2 FYEKMQ (reference sequence). CDR3 sequence: CASSLGQGAPHAEAFF. In DNA form, the CDR3 reads TGTGCCAGCAGCTTAGGGCAGGGAGCCCCCCACGCTGAAGCTTTCTTT.

The chain employs TRBV2 and TRBJ1-5, with 7 bases aligning to TRBD1. CDR1 is SNHLY and CDR2 is FYNNEI in the germline V gene. With V trimmed by 11 bases and J by 7 bases, 11 bases remained unmatched. The CDR3 has 13 residues. DNA of the CDR3: TGTGCCGTACGGGGGGACAGAAGACAGCCCCAGCATTTT. Translating it yields CAVRGDRRQPQHF.

V usage is TRBV9 and J usage is TRBJ2-3, with 7 bases lining up with TRBD2. Germline V gene sequence: CDR1 SGDLS, CDR2 YYNGEE. CDR3 size: 17 residues. Trimming took 3 bases from V and 0 from J; bases not matched to a gene: 10. CDR3 residues: CASSATLAGASTDTQYF. Written as DNA, the CDR3 is TGTGCCAGCAGCGCCACCTTGGCGGGAGCTAGCACAGATACGCAGTATTTT.

The chain employs TRBV4-2 and TRBJ1-5; D gene unclear. This CDR3 comprises 14 residues. Germline-derived CDR1 and CDR2 are LGHNA and YNFKEQ. V lost 4 bases and J 4 bases, leaving 11 bases between the germline ends. DNA for the CDR3: TGTGCCAGCAGCCCGCTTACGGGGAATCAGCCCCAGCATTTT. Protein: CASSPLTGNQPQHF.

The rearrangement uses TRBV6-5 and TRBJ2-7; 7 nucleotides line up with TRBD1. V lost 2 bases and J lost 6; bases outside the gene matches: 7. Germline V CDR1 and CDR2: MNHEY, SVGAGI. The CDR3 runs 14 residues. In nucleotides, the CDR3 is TGTGCCAGCAGTTACAAGAACAGGGGATCCGAGCAGTACTTC. Residues: CASSYKNRGSEQYF.

V gene TRBV29-1 combines with J gene TRBJ2-7, with D perhaps given as TRBD1 or TRBD2 (5 bases each). The V gene's germline CDR1 is SQVTM and CDR2 ANQGSEA. Trimming removed 4 bases at V and 0 bases at J, with 13 bases between. The length of the CDR3 is 14 residues. Here the CDR3 reads CSVGGSRSSYEQYF. The DNA of the CDR3 is TGCAGCGTTGGGGGGTCAAGGAGCTCCTACGAGCAGTACTTC.

In this sample, this clone turned up many times. The chain combines TRBV15 with TRBJ2-1, with TRBD2 matching 10 bases. Germline V gene lookup returns CDR1 LNHNV and CDR2 YYDKDF (reference sequence). J lost 8 bases, V lost 3 bases, and 10 bases had no gene match. The CDR3 sequence is 16 residues long. CDR3 loop: CATSSLLSGRGDEQFF. The CDR3 nucleotides are TGTGCCACCAGCAGTCTCCTGAGCGGGAGGGGGGATGAGCAGTTCTTC.

The chain has TRBV12-3 or TRBV12-4 and TRBJ1-1; the match to TRBD1 covers 8 bases. With V trimmed by 1 base and J by 6 bases, 1 base remained unmatched. This CDR3 spans 13 amino acids. In nucleotides, the CDR3 is TGTGCCAGCAGTTTAGAACAGGGGGCTGAAGCTTTCTTT. This sequence encodes CASSLEQGAEAFF.

The J gene is TRBJ1-2, the V gene TRBV7-2; D is undetermined. Deletions cut 1 base from V and 4 bases from J, with 10 bases between. CDR3 length equals 14 residues. Germline CDR1 reads SGHTA; CDR2 reads FQGNSA. DNA for the CDR3: TGTGCCAGCAGCTTAGATTGGGCCTCCTATGGCTACACCTTC. Translation: CASSLDWASYGYTF.

The CDR3 is CASSNAGPYNEQFF. In DNA form, the CDR3 reads TGTGCCAGCAGTAACGCGGGACCTTACAATGAGCAGTTCTTC. The V call is TRBV6-5, the J call TRBJ2-1; the D gene is possibly TRBD2 (6 bases). The germline gives CDR1 MNHEY, CDR2 SVGAGI. Trimming cost V 5 bases and J 4 bases, with 12 bases left between them. The CDR3 loop spans 14 amino acids.

V gene TRBV9 combines with J gene TRBJ2-5, with no clear D. Trimming removed 2 bases from V and 2 bases from J, with 7 bases in between. Germline V gene data show CDR1 as SGDLS and CDR2 as YYNGEE. CDR3 length: 13 amino acids. The CDR3 bases are TGTGCCAGCAGCGTGCAGGTACAAGAGACCCAGTACTTC. Protein sequence: CASSVQVQETQYF.

The rearrangement joins TRBV20-1 to TRBJ2-5; D unresolved. The V gene's germline CDR1 is DFQATT and CDR2 SNEGSKA (reference sequence). There are 11 residues in the CDR3. Trimming removed 5 bases at V and 5 bases at J, with 9 bases between. CDR3 DNA sequence: TGCAGTGCTGGAAACTTGGAGACCCAGTACTTC. Translating gives CSAGNLETQYF.

This chain links TRBV10-3 with TRBJ2-1; a possible D gene is TRBD2 (6 bases). From germline, CDR1 is ENHRY and CDR2 SYGVKD. The CDR3 sequence is 15 residues long. V was trimmed by 3 bases and J by 8 bases, leaving 17 bases between them. In DNA, the CDR3 is TGTGCCATCAGTGACCCGGGACTCTATGCCGATGAGCAGTTCTTC. Encoded protein: CAISDPGLYADEQFF.

V is TRBV10-3 and J is TRBJ2-7; the D is unclear. Trimming cost V 9 bases and J 2 bases, with 14 bases left between them. Germline V gene lookup returns CDR1 ENHRY and CDR2 SYGVKD. This CDR3 has 13 residues. The CDR3 region has the DNA TGTGCCATTGCGGAACGGGTAGCCTACGAGCAGTACTTC. Its translation: CAIAERVAYEQYF.

The sample holds a few counts of this clone. The chain combines TRBV6-5 with TRBJ1-2; the match to TRBD1 covers 7 bases. CDR3 length: 15 amino acids. The germline gives CDR1 MNHEY, CDR2 SVGAGI. Unmatched junction bases numbered 7, after V lost 0 bases and J lost 6 bases. In nucleotides, the CDR3 is TGTGCCAGCAGTTACTCTCAAGGGACAGAGCATGGCTACACCTTC. This translates into CASSYSQGTEHGYTF.

The chain uses TRBV28 and TRBJ1-4; D unresolved. CDR1 is MDHEN and CDR2 is SYDVKM in the germline V gene. V lost 3 bases, J lost 7 bases, and 12 bases lay in between. The CDR3 has 14 amino acids. The CDR3 nucleotides read TGTGCCAGCAGTTTTAGTGGGCTGGGTGAAAAACTGTTTTTT. This translates into CASSFSGLGEKLFF.